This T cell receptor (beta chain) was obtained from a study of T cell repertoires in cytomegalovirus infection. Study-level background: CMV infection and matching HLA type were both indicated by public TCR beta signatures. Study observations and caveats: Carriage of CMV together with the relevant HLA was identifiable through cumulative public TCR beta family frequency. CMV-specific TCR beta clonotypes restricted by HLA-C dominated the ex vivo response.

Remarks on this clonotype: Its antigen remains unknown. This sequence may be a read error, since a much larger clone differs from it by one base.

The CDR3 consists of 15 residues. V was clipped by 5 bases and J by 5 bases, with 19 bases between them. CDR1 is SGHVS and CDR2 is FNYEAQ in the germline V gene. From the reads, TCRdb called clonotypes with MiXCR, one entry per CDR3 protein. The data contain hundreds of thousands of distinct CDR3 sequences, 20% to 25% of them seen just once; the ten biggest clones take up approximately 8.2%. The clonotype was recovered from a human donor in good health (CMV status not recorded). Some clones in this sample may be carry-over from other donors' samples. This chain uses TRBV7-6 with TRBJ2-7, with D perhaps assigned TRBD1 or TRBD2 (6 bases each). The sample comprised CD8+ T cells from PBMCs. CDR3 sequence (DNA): TGTGCCAGCAGCCCCAGGGGCGGGAAGACGCACGAGCAGTACTTC. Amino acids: CASSPRGGKTHEQYF.